This TCR beta chain was captured by sequencing in a study of Graves' ophthalmopathy and Graves' hyperthyroidism. Hyperthyroidism was considered stable when no ophthalmopathy appeared within 18 months of follow-up. V lost 8 bases, J lost 3 bases, and 11 bases lay in between. The CDR3 spans 14 residues. Germline CDR1 reads SNHLY; CDR2 reads FYNNEI. CDR3 regions of TCR beta were amplified from RNA transcripts. Amplification began with first-round RT-PCR using HTBI primers, then second-round multiplex PCR was performed. Using its own MiXCR run on the multiplex PCR reads, TCRdb lists one record per CDR3 protein. This table has hundreds of thousands of distinct CDR3 sequences, 22% appearing once.

The sample consisted of peripheral blood. V gene TRBV2 combines with J gene TRBJ1-6; tentative D call: TRBD1 (6 bases). This TCR came from a woman aged 18-29 years with stable Graves' hyperthyroidism. Some clones in this sample may be carry-over from other donors' samples. The CDR3 loop is CASGRQDYNSPLHF. The CDR3 nucleotides read TGTGCCAGCGGCCGACAGGACTATAATTCACCCCTCCACTTT.